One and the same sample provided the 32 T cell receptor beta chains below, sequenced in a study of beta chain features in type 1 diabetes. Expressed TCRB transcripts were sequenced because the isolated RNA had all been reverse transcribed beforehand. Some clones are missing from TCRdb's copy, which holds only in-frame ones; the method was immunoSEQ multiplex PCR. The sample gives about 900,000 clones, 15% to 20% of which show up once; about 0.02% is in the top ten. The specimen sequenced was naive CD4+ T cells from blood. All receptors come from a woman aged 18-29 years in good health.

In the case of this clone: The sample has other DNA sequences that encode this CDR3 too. For the CDR3, the DNA is TGTGCCAGCAGCTTAGGGGGTTTGGCTAATGAGCAGTTCTTC. This encodes CASSLGGLANEQFF. The chain has TRBV7-2 and TRBJ2-1; D is uncertain. Germline CDR1 reads SGHTA; CDR2 reads FQGNSA. The CDR3 length is 14 residues. Trimming took 1 base from V and 7 from J, leaving 11 bases between them.

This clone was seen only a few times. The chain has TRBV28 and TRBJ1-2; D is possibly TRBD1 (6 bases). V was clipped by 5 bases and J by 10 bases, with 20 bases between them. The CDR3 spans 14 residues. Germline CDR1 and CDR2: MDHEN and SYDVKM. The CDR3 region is CASSPGQKLVPYTF. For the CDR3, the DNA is TGTGCCAGCAGTCCAGGACAGAAATTGGTTCCCTACACCTTC.

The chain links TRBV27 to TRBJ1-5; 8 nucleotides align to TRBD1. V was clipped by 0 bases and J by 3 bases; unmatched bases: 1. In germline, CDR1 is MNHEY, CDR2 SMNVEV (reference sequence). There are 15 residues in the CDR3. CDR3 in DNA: TGTGCCAGCAGTTTATCGGGACAGGTCAATCAGCCCCAGCATTTT. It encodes CASSLSGQVNQPQHF.

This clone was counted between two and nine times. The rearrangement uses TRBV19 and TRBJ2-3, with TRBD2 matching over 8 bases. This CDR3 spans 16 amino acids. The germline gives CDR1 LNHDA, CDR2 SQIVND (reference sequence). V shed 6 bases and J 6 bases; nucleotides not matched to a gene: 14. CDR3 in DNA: TGTGCCAGTAGATCTGGTGGTAGCGGGAAGGCGGATACGCAGTATTTT. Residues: CASRSGGSGKADTQYF.

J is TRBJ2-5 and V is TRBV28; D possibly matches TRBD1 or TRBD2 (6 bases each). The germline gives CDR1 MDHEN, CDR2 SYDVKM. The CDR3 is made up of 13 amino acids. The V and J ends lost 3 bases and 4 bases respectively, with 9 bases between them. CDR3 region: CASSFGGLETQYF. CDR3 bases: TGTGCCAGCAGTTTTGGGGGGCTAGAGACCCAGTACTTC.

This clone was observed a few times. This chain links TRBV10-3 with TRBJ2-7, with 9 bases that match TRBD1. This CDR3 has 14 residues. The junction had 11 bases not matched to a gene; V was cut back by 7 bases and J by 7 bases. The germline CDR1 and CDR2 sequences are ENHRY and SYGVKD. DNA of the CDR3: TGTGCCATCACCTCCGGGACAGGGAAGGGTGAGCAGTACTTC. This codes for CAITSGTGKGEQYF.

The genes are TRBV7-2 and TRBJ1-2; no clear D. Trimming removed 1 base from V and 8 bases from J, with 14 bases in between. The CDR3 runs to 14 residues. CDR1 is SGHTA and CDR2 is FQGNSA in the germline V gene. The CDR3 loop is CASSLGRPPSGYTF. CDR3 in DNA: TGTGCCAGCAGCTTAGGGAGGCCGCCTTCGGGCTACACCTTC.

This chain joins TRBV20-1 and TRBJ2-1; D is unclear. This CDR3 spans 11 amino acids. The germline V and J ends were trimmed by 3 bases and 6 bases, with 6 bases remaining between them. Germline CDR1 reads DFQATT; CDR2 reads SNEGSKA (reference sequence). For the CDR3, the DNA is TGCAGTGCTAGCCGGATCAATGAGCAGTTCTTC. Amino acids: CSASRINEQFF.

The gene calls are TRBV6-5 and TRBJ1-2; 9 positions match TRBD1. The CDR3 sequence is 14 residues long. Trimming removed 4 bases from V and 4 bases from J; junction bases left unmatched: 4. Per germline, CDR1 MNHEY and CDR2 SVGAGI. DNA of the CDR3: TGTGCCAGCAGTTCCACGACAGGGGGCTATGGCTACACCTTC. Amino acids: CASSSTTGGYGYTF.

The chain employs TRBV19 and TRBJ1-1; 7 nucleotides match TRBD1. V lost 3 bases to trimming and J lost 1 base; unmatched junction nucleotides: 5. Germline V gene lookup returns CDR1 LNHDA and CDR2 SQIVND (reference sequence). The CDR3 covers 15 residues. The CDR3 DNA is TGTGCCAGTAGTATTACGACAGGGCGGAACACTGAAGCTTTCTTT. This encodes CASSITTGRNTEAFF. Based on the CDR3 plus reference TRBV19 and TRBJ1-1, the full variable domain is DGGITQSPKYLFRKEGQNVTLSCEQNLNHDAMYWYRQDPGQGLRLIYYSQIVNDFQKGDIAEGYSVSREKKESFPLTVTSAQKNPTAFYLCASSITTGRNTEAFFGQGTRLTVV.

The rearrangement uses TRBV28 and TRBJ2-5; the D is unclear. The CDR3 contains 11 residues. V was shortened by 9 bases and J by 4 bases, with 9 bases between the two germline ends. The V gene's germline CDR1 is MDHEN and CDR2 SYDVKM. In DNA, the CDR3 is TGTGCCAGTCTACGGGCAGAGACCCAGTACTTC. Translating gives CASLRAETQYF.

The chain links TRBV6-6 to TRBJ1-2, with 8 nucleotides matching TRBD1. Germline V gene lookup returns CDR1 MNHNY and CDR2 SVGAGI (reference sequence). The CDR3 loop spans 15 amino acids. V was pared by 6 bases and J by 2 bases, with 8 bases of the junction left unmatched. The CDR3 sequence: CASSRPGQGNYGYTF. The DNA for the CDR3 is TGTGCCAGCAGCAGACCCGGACAGGGCAACTATGGCTACACCTTC.

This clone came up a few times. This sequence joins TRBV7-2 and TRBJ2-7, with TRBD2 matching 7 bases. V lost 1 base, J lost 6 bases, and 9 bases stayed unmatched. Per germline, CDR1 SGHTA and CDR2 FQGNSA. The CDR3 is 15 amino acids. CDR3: CASSLDRVAGGEQYF. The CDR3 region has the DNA TGTGCCAGCAGCTTAGATAGGGTAGCGGGTGGCGAGCAGTACTTC.

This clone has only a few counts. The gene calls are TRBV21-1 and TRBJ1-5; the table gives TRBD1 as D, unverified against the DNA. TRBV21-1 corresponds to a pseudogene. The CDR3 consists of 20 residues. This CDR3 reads CASSKAPPTGQGYSNQPQHF. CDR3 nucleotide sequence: TGTGCCAGCAGCAAAGCTCCCCCGACAGGGCAGGGGTATAGCAATCAGCCCCAGCATTTT.

The CDR3 loop is CASSSTPGLAGQETQYF. DNA for the CDR3: TGTGCCAGCAGCTCCACCCCGGGACTAGCGGGCCAAGAGACCCAGTACTTC. The chain has TRBV7-2 and TRBJ2-5; the match to TRBD2 covers 12 bases. V gave up 4 bases and J gave up 1 base; unmatched junction bases: 7. This CDR3 region has 17 residues. Germline V gene data show CDR1 as SGHTA and CDR2 as FQGNSA.

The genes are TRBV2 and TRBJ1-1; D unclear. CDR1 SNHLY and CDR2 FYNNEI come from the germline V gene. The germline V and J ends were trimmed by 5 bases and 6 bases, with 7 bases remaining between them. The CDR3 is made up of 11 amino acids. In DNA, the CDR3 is TGTGCCAGCAGTTCAGAGGCTGAAGCTTTCTTT. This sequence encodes CASSSEAEAFF.

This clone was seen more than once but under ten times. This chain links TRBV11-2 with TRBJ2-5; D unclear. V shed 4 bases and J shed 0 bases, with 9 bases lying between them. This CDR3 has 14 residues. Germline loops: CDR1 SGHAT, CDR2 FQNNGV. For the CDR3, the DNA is TGTGCCAGCAGCTCTCTCTCGTACCAAGAGACCCAGTACTTC. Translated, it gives CASSSLSYQETQYF. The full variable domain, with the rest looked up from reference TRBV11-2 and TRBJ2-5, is EAGVAQSPRYKIIEKRQSVAFWCNPISGHATLYWYQQILGQGPKLLIQFQNNGVVDDSQLPKDRFSAERLKGVDSTLKIQPAKLEDSAVYLCASSSLSYQETQYFGPGTRLLVL.

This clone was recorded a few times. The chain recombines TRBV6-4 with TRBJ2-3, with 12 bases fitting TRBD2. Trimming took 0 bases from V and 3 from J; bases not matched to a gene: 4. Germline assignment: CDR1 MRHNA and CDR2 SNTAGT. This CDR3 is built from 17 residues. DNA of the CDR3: TGTGCCAGCAGTGACTCCCTAGCGGGAGGGGTAACAGATACGCAGTATTTT. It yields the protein CASSDSLAGGVTDTQYF.

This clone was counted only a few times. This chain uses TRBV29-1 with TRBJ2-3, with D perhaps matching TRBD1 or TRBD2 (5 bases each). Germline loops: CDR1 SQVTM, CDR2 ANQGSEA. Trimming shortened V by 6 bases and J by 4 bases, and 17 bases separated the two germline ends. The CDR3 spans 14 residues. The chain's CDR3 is CSVGVMGAADTQYF. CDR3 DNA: TGCAGCGTGGGGGTGATGGGAGCGGCAGATACGCAGTATTTT.

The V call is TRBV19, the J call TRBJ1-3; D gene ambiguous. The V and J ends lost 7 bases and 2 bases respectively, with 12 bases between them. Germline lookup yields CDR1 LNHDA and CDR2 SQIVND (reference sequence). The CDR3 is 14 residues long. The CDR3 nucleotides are TGTGCCAGTACCCCGGTTAGCCCTGGAAACACCATATATTTT. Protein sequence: CASTPVSPGNTIYF.

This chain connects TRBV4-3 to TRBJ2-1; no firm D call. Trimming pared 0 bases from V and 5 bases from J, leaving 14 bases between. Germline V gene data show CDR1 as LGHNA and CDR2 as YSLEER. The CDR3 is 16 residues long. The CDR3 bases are TGCGCCAGCAGCCAAGATAGCCGTCACACGAACAATGAGCAGTTCTTC. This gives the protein CASSQDSRHTNNEQFF.

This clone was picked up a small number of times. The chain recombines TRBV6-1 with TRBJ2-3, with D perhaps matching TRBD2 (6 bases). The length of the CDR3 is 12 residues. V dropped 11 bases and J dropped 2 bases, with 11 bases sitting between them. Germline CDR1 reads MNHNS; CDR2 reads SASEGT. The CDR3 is CASEGFTDTQYF. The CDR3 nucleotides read TGTGCCTCGGAGGGGTTCACAGATACGCAGTATTTT.

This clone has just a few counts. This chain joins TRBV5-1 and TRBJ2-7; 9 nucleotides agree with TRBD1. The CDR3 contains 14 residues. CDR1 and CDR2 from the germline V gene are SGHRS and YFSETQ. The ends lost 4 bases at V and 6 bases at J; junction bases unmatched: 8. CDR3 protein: CASSDRGLSVEQYF. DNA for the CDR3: TGCGCCAGCAGCGACAGGGGGTTATCGGTCGAGCAGTACTTC. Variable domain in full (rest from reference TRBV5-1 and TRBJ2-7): KAGVTQTPRYLIKTRGQQVTLSCSPISGHRSVSWYQQTPGQGLQFLFEYFSETQRNKGNFPGRFSGRQFSNSRSEMNVSTLELGDSALYLCASSDRGLSVEQYFGPGTRLTVT.

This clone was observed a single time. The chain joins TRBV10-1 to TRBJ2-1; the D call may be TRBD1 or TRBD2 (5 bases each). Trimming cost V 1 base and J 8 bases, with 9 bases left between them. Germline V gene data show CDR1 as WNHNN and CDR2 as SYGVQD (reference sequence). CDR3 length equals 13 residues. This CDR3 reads CASSEFMGDEQFF. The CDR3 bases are TGCGCCAGCAGTGAGTTTATGGGGGATGAGCAGTTCTTC.

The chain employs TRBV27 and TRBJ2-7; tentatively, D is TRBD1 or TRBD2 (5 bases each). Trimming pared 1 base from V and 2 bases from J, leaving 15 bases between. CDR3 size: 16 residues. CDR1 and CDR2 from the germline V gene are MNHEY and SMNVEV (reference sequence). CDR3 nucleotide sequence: TGTGCCAGCAGTTTATTAGACCCGGGACGGGCCTACGAGCAGTACTTC. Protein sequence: CASSLLDPGRAYEQYF.

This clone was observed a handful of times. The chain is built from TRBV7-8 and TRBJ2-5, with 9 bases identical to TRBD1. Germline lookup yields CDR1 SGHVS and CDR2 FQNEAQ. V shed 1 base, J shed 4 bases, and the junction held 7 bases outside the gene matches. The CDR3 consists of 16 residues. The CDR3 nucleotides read TGTGCCAGCAGCTTAGAGACAGGGGGAAGTGGAGAGACCCAGTACTTC. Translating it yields CASSLETGGSGETQYF.

The CDR3 protein is CATSREGLISGNTIYF. DNA of the CDR3: TGTGCCACCAGCAGAGAGGGACTTATCTCTGGAAACACCATATATTTT. The chain links TRBV15 to TRBJ1-3; TRBD1 is a possible D gene (5 bases). Deletions cut 0 bases from V and 0 bases from J, with 9 bases between. The CDR3 extends over 16 amino acids. The germline CDR1 and CDR2 sequences are LNHNV and YYDKDF (reference sequence). The full variable domain, with the rest looked up from reference TRBV15 and TRBJ1-3, is DAMVIQNPRYQVTQFGKPVTLSCSQTLNHNVMYWYQQKSSQAPKLLFHYYDKDFNNEADTPDNFQSRRPNTSFCFLDIRSPGLGDTAMYLCATSREGLISGNTIYFGEGSWLTVV.

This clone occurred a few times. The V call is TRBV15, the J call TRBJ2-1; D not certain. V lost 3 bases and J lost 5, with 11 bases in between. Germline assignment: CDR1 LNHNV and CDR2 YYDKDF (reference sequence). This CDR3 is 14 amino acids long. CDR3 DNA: TGTGCCACCAGCAGCGGTGGCAGAAACAATGAGCAGTTCTTC. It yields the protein CATSSGGRNNEQFF.

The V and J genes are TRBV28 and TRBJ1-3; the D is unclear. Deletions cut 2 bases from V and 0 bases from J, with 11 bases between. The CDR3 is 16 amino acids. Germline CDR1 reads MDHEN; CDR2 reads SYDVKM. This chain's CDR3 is CASSLSMVYSGNTIYF. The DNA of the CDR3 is TGTGCCAGCAGTTTAAGTATGGTTTACTCTGGAAACACCATATATTTT.

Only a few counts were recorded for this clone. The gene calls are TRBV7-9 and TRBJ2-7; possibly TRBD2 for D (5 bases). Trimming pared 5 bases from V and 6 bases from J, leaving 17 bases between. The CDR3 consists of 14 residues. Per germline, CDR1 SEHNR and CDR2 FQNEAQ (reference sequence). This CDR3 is CASSRGYLTGEQYF. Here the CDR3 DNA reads TGTGCCAGCAGCCGAGGGTATCTAACCGGCGAGCAGTACTTC.

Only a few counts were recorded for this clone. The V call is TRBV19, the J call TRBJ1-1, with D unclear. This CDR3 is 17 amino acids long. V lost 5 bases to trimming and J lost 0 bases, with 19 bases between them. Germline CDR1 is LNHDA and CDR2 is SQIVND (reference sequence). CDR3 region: CASSPGGGVGMNTEAFF. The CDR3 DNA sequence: TGTGCCAGTAGTCCGGGTGGCGGCGTAGGCATGAACACTGAAGCTTTCTTT. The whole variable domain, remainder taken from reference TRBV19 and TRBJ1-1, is DGGITQSPKYLFRKEGQNVTLSCEQNLNHDAMYWYRQDPGQGLRLIYYSQIVNDFQKGDIAEGYSVSREKKESFPLTVTSAQKNPTAFYLCASSPGGGVGMNTEAFFGQGTRLTVV.

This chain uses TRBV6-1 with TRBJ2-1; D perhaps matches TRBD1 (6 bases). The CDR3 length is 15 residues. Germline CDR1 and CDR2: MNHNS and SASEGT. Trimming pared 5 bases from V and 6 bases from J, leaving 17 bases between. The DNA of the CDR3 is TGTGCCAGCAGTTTCAGGGGAGAAAACATCAATGAGCAGTTCTTC. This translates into CASSFRGENINEQFF.